A selection of T cell receptor beta chains follows, all from one sample in a study of shared clonotypes between healthy human individuals. Here immunoSEQ multiplex PCR was the method, and the copy in TCRdb shows in-frame clones only, minus some. The sample includes a few million clones, around 93% of them seen just once. The sample taken for sequencing was naive CD8+ T cells from PBMCs. The receptors originated from a man aged 18-30 years in good health. Some clones in this sample may be carry-over from other donors' samples. Each CDR3 is given with its conserved first and last residue. The order of the fields is V gene, clone size, D gene, J gene, CDR3 DNA, CDR3 protein. The D gene is left open where the match is weak. The listing skips clone size in some rows; elsewhere it reads once, few, many or a size class.

>TRBV6-6|-|-|TRBJ2-7
TGTGCCAGCGGCAGCGGAGACCCCTCCTACGAGCAGTACTTC
CASGSGDPSYEQYF
>TRBV5-6|-|-|TRBJ1-1
TGTGCCAGCAGCTACGAAACAGCGAACACTGAAGCTTTCTTT
CASSYETANTEAFF
>TRBV14|-|-|TRBJ2-1
TGTGCCAGCAGCCAAGCGGCTGGATACAATGAGCAGTTCTTC
CASSQAAGYNEQFF
>TRBV4-1|-|-|TRBJ1-1
TGCGCCAGCAGCCTACTAAGAGGGCAGGGGTACGCTGAAGCTTTCTTT
CASSLLRGQGYAEAFF
>TRBV6-5|-|TRBD2|TRBJ2-7
TGTGCCAGCAGTCACTTTAGCGGGACCGCCTACGAGCAGTACTTC
CASSHFSGTAYEQYF
>TRBV6-6|few|-|TRBJ1-1
TGTGCCAGCAGTTACTCGATCCAGGGCCTCTCTGAAGCTTTCTTT
CASSYSIQGLSEAFF
>TRBV5-8|-|TRBD2|TRBJ2-7
TGTGCCAGCACCTCTCTAGCGGAGGCCCCCTACGAGCAGTACTTC
CASTSLAEAPYEQYF
>TRBV6-1|-|TRBD1|TRBJ2-7
TGTGCCAGCAGGCTCGGGACAGGGGCAGGCTACGAGCAGTACTTC
CASRLGTGAGYEQYF
>TRBV2|once|-|TRBJ1-1
TGTGCCAGCAGTGATGAGGTAGTCGCTGAAGCTTTCTTT
CASSDEVVAEAFF
>TRBV6-5|once|-|TRBJ1-2
TGTGCCAGCAGAAGCCTGCCAGCCAGAAACTATGGCTACACCTTC
CASRSLPARNYGYTF
>TRBV27|-|TRBD1|TRBJ1-3
TGTGCCAGCAGTTTAAGAACAGGGGCCGGAAACACCATATATTTT
CASSLRTGAGNTIYF
>TRBV6-1|-|-|TRBJ2-1
TGTGCCACTCCCTCAGGGGAATTAGGCTACAATGAGCAGTTCTTC
CATPSGELGYNEQFF
>TRBV9|-|TRBD1|TRBJ2-5
TGTGCCAGCAGCGTCGGACAGGGTCAAGAGACCCAGTACTTC
CASSVGQGQETQYF
>TRBV9|once|TRBD1|TRBJ1-1
TGTGCCAGCAGCGTAGTGGGGACAGGGGGCCCGAACACTGAAGCTTTCTTT
CASSVVGTGGPNTEAFF
>TRBV19|-|-|TRBJ1-2
TGTGCCACCCGGGGGACGGCTGCTAACTATGGCTACACCTTC
CATRGTAANYGYTF
>TRBV11-2|-|-|TRBJ1-6
TGTGCCAGCAGCCTCTATAATTCACCCCTCCACTTT
CASSLYNSPLHF
>TRBV7-9|-|-|TRBJ1-2
TGTGCCAGCAGCTTATTTCAGGGTTGGAAAAACTATGGCTACACCTTC
CASSLFQGWKNYGYTF
>TRBV20-1|-|-|TRBJ2-7
TGCAGTGCTATTCGATACGAGCAGTACTTC
CSAIRYEQYF
>TRBV23-1|-|TRBD1|TRBJ2-7
TGCGCCAGCAGTCAATGGAACAGGGGGCTTTACGAGCAGTACTTC
CASSQWNRGLYEQYF
>TRBV7-9|-|-|TRBJ2-7
TGTGCCAGCCGTCCGGGACGGTCCTACGAGCAGTACTTC
CASRPGRSYEQYF
>TRBV27|-|TRBD1|TRBJ2-4
TGTGCCAGCAGTCAAAGGACAGGGCAGTTGGCCAAAAACATTCAGTACTTC
CASSQRTGQLAKNIQYF
>TRBV6-5|-|-|TRBJ2-1
TGTGCCAGCAGTAGTGCCGGAGGCCGTGTTGGTGAGCAGTTCTTC
CASSSAGGRVGEQFF
>TRBV5-6|-|TRBD2|TRBJ2-7
TGTGCCAGCAGCTTGGGCACTAGCGGGAGCTCGCGGAGGCGGTACTTC
CASSLGTSGSSRRRYF
>TRBV19|-|TRBD1|TRBJ1-1
TGTGCCAGTAGTCGCCCGACAAGACAGGGGCTGAACACTGAAGCTTTCTTT
CASSRPTRQGLNTEAFF
>TRBV14|-|TRBD1|TRBJ1-2
TGTGCCAGCAGCCAAGGACAGGGGTGGATCTATGGCTACACCTTC
CASSQGQGWIYGYTF
>TRBV5-4|-|-|TRBJ1-1
TGTGCCTGCAGCCACTTCCGGACGGTCGGGGCTGAAGCTTTCTTT
CACSHFRTVGAEAFF
>TRBV27|-|-|TRBJ2-3
TGTGCCAGCAGTTCTAGGGTTTACGATACGCAGTATTTT
CASSSRVYDTQYF
>TRBV10-3|-|TRBD2|TRBJ2-7
TGTGCCATCAGTGAGTCAGGGGGACTAGCGACCGAGCAGTACTTC
CAISESGGLATEQYF
>TRBV6-1|-|-|TRBJ2-7
TGTGCCAGCAGGGCTACAGCCTCCTACGAGCAGTACTTC
CASRATASYEQYF
>TRBV5-4|-|-|TRBJ1-1
TGTGCCAGCAGCTTGATGGAGGGGATCACTGAAGCTTTCTTT
CASSLMEGITEAFF
>TRBV7-9|once|TRBD1|TRBJ1-1
TGTGCCAGCAGCCCACGGGACAGGGGGAACACTGAAGCTTTCTTT
CASSPRDRGNTEAFF
>TRBV30|-|TRBD1|TRBJ2-7
TGTGCCTGGAGACCATACGGGCAGGGGGCAGCCTACGAGCAGTACTTC
CAWRPYGQGAAYEQYF
>TRBV27|once|-|TRBJ2-7
TGTGCCAGCAGTCCCAGTGGGCCGGGATACGAGCAGTACTTC
CASSPSGPGYEQYF
>TRBV19|-|-|TRBJ2-1
TGTGCCAGTAGTATTGGGACGTCCTTTGCGAAGTTCTTC
CASSIGTSFAKFF
>TRBV13|-|-|TRBJ1-1
TGTGCCAGCAGCGAGGGACCGATGACTGAAGCTTTCTTT
CASSEGPMTEAFF
>TRBV14|once|-|TRBJ2-5
TGTGCCAGCAGCCAAGGCGCGGGGCGACAAGAGACCCAGTACTTC
CASSQGAGRQETQYF
>TRBV7-8|-|TRBD2|TRBJ2-7
TGTGCCAGCAGCTTAGTTGGGACTAGCAACGCCTACGAGCAGTACTTC
CASSLVGTSNAYEQYF
>TRBV30|-|-|TRBJ2-7
TGTGCCTGGAGCATTCCGGTACAGGCCCTCTCCTACGAGCAGTACTTC
CAWSIPVQALSYEQYF
>TRBV9|once|TRBD1|TRBJ2-3
TGTGCCAGCAGCGTAGCAGGGACAGGGGCCAGCACAGATACGCAGTATTTT
CASSVAGTGASTDTQYF
>TRBV7-8|-|TRBD2|TRBJ2-3
TGTGCCAGCACCCTTAGCGGGAGGGGGGCAGATACGCAGTATTTT
CASTLSGRGADTQYF
>TRBV27|-|TRBD2|TRBJ2-7
TGTGCCAGCAAATTAGCGGGCAGCGATCCCGAGCAGTACTTC
CASKLAGSDPEQYF
>TRBV2|-|-|TRBJ1-1
TGTGCCAGCAGTGAACGTAGCGGGAACACTGAAGCTTTCTTT
CASSERSGNTEAFF
>TRBV2|once|TRBD2|TRBJ2-1
TGTGCCAGCAGGTATCTAGCGGACCACAATGAGCAGTTCTTC
CASRYLADHNEQFF
>TRBV9|-|TRBD1|TRBJ1-1
TGTGCCAGCAGCCTACAGGGGAGTGGGACTGAAGCTTTCTTT
CASSLQGSGTEAFF
>TRBV6-5|few|-|TRBJ1-5
TGTGCCAGCAGTCCCCTTGCGGGGGGCAATCAGCCCCAGCATTTT
CASSPLAGGNQPQHF
>TRBV7-6|-|-|TRBJ1-4
TGTGCCAGCAGAAAACGGGGGGAAAAACTGTTTTTT
CASRKRGEKLFF
>TRBV14|-|-|TRBJ1-4
TGTGCCAGCAGCCACCCGGGATGGAGTGAAAAACTGTTTTTT
CASSHPGWSEKLFF
>TRBV29-1|-|-|TRBJ2-5
TGCAGCGTTGAAGATGGGTTTCAAGAGACCCAGTACTTC
CSVEDGFQETQYF
>TRBV7-2|-|TRBD1|TRBJ1-3
TGTGCCGGATCTACAGGGGGCTCTGGAAACACCATATATTTT
CAGSTGGSGNTIYF